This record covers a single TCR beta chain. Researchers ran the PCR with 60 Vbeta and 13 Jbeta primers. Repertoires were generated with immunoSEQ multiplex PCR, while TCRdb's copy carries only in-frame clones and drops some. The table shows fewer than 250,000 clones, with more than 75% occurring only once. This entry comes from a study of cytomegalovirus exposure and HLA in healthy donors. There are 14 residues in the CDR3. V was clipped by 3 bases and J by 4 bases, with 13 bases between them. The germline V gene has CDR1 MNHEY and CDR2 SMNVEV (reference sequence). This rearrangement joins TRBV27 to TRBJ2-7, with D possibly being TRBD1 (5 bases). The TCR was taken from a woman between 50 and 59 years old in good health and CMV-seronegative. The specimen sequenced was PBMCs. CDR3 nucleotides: TGTGCCAGCAGTTTTGTGCAGGGCAATTACGAGCAGTACTTC. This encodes CASSFVQGNYEQYF.